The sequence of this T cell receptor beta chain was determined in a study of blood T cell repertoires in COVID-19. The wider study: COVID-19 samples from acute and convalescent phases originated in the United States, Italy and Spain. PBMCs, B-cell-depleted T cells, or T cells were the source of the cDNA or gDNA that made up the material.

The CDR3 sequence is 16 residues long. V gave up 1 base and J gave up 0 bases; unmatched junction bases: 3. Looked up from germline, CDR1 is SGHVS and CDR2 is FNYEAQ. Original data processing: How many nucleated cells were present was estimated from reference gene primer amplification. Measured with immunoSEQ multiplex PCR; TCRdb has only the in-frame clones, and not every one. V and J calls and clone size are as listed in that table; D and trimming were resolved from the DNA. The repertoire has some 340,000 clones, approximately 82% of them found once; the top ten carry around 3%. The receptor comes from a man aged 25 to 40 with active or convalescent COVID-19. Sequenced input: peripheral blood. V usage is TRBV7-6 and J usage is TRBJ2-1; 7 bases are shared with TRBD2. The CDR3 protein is CASSLEVAGSYNEQFF. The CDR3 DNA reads TGTGCCAGCAGCTTAGAGGTAGCGGGCTCCTACAATGAGCAGTTCTTC.